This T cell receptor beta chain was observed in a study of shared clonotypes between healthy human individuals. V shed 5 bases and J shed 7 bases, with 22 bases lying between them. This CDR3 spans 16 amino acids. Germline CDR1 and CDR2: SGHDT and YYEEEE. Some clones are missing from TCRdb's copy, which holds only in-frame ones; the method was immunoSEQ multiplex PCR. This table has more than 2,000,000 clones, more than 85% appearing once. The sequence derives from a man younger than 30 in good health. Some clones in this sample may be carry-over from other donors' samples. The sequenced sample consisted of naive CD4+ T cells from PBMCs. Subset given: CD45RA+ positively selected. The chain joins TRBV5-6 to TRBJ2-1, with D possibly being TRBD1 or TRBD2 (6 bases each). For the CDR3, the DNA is TGTGCCAGCAGGGACGGGGGATTGGGCAGGGGAAATGAGCAGTTCTTC. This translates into CASRDGGLGRGNEQFF.